This T cell receptor (beta chain) was sequenced during a study of T cells after yellow fever vaccination. Germline V gene sequence: CDR1 SGHTA, CDR2 FQGNSA. CDR3 length: 15 residues. Between the trimmed V and J ends, which lost 5 bases and 0 bases, there was a span of 11 bases. TCRdb reprocessed the 5' RACE reads via MiXCR and lists one record per CDR3 protein. This sample has just under 600,000 distinct CDR3 sequences, with roughly 13% found just once. The V gene is TRBV7-2, the J gene TRBJ1-3; D not resolved. The source was PBMCs, collected on the day of the yellow fever booster vaccination. This sequence originates from a man under 40 who received the YFV17D yellow fever vaccine. The CDR3 sequence: CASSDQYYSGNTIYF. As DNA, the CDR3 is TGTGCCAGCAGCGATCAATACTACTCTGGAAACACCATATATTTT.